A single sample gave rise to the 22 T cell receptor beta chains below, sequenced in a study of PD-L1 blockade in urothelial cancer. Repertoires were generated with immunoSEQ multiplex PCR, while TCRdb's copy carries only in-frame clones and drops some. The table has 15,000 to 20,000 clones, under 85% seen once. As for time point: peripheral blood 6 weeks after treatment start. Material: PBMCs, obtained around atezolizumab (anti-PD-L1) treatment. The receptors stem from a man between 50 and 59 years old with urothelial cancer.

The chain has TRBV6-1 and TRBJ2-2; TRBD2 matches 7 bases. Germline CDR1 and CDR2: MNHNS and SASEGT. The V and J ends lost 2 bases and 6 bases, in that order; junction bases with no gene match: 9. This CDR3 is built from 16 residues. CDR3 amino acids: CASSELEGLAAGELFF. The CDR3 coding sequence is TGTGCCAGCAGTGAATTAGAGGGGCTAGCGGCCGGGGAGCTGTTTTTT.

The chain recombines TRBV6-5 with TRBJ1-2; 8 nucleotides align to TRBD1. This CDR3 has 13 residues. The ends lost 5 bases at V and 8 bases at J; junction bases unmatched: 7. Per the germline V gene, CDR1 is MNHEY and CDR2 is SVGAGI. The CDR3 reads CASSRTGKQGYTF. The CDR3 bases are TGTGCCAGCAGTCGGACAGGGAAGCAGGGCTACACCTTC.

The rearrangement joins TRBV2 to TRBJ2-3; TRBD2 is a possible D gene (6 bases). CDR1 and CDR2 from the germline V gene are SNHLY and FYNNEI. This CDR3 is 14 amino acids long. Trimming took off 8 bases at V and 0 bases at J, with 12 bases between the two ends. CDR3 DNA: TGTGCCAGCGTGGAGGGTCGGAGCACAGATACGCAGTATTTT. Translated: CASVEGRSTDTQYF.

There are a few counts of this clone. This chain links TRBV6-4 with TRBJ2-3; D perhaps matches TRBD2 (5 bases). V was cut by 3 bases and J by 2 bases, with 12 bases left in between. CDR3 length: 15 residues. Germline CDR1 is MRHNA and CDR2 is SNTAGT. CDR3 nucleotide sequence: TGTGCCAGCAGTGAAAACGGAGGCAACACAGATACGCAGTATTTT. It specifies CASSENGGNTDTQYF.

The rearrangement joins TRBV6-5 to TRBJ1-2; 7 bases align to TRBD1. Germline CDR1 reads MNHEY; CDR2 reads SVGAGI. The CDR3 has 15 amino acids. Trimming cost V 2 bases and J 1 base; bases outside gene matches: 4. This chain's CDR3 is CASSYRDSLNYGYTF. The CDR3 region has the DNA TGTGCCAGCAGTTACCGGGACAGCCTTAACTATGGCTACACCTTC.

The rearrangement links TRBV7-9 to TRBJ1-5; tentatively, D is TRBD1 (6 bases). The germline V gene encodes CDR1 SEHNR and CDR2 FQNEAQ (reference sequence). V lost 5 bases, J lost 3 bases, and 17 bases lay in between. This CDR3 contains 16 residues. CDR3 region: CASSPSGGASNQPQHF. DNA for the CDR3: TGTGCCAGCAGCCCGAGTGGGGGGGCCTCCAATCAGCCCCAGCATTTT.

V usage is TRBV25-1 and J usage is TRBJ2-1, with D maybe TRBD2 (5 bases). The CDR3 loop spans 11 amino acids. Germline V gives CDR1 MGHDK, CDR2 SYGVNS. V gave up 6 bases and J gave up 9 bases, with 9 bases separating them. For the CDR3, the DNA is TGTGCCAGCAGCCTCGCGGGTGAGCAGTTCTTC. Translated: CASSLAGEQFF. The whole variable domain, filled in from reference TRBV25-1 and TRBJ2-1, reads EADIYQTPRYLVIGTGKKITLECSQTMGHDKMYWYQQDPGMELHLIHYSYGVNSTEKGDLSSESTVSRIRTEHFPLTLESARPSHTSQYLCASSLAGEQFFGPGTRLTVL.

Here the CDR3 reads CASTSFRGETQYF. The CDR3 nucleotides read TGTGCCAGCACCTCATTCAGGGGAGAGACCCAGTACTTC. The chain employs TRBV11-2 and TRBJ2-5; weak D call: TRBD1 (6 bases). V was cut by 7 bases and J by 4 bases, with 13 bases left in between. Per germline, CDR1 SGHAT and CDR2 FQNNGV. The CDR3 covers 13 residues.

The V call is TRBV30, the J call TRBJ1-1, with a weak D call TRBD1 (5 bases). The CDR3 is 14 residues long. In germline, CDR1 is GTSNPN, CDR2 SVGIG (reference sequence). V gave up 3 bases and J gave up 4 bases, with 15 bases separating them. CDR3 amino acids: CAWSRPWGGTEAFF. In nucleotides, the CDR3 is TGTGCCTGGAGCCGCCCGTGGGGGGGCACTGAAGCTTTCTTT. Together with reference TRBV30 and TRBJ1-1, the CDR3 gives the full variable domain: SQTIHQWPATLVQPVGSPLSLECTVEGTSNPNLYWYRQAAGRGLQLLFYSVGIGQISSEVPQNLSASRPQDRQFILSSKKLLLSDSGFYLCAWSRPWGGTEAFFGQGTRLTVV.

The chain combines TRBV11-2 with TRBJ1-1, with D uncertain. Germline loops: CDR1 SGHAT, CDR2 FQNNGV. The CDR3 covers 13 residues. V was shortened by 1 base and J by 2 bases, with 5 bases between the two germline ends. The CDR3 here is CASSLGLNTEAFF. DNA of the CDR3: TGTGCCAGCAGCTTAGGACTTAACACTGAAGCTTTCTTT.

The CDR3 sequence: CASSFSQGAGANVLTF. The CDR3 bases are TGTGCCAGCAGCTTCTCACAGGGGGCTGGGGCCAACGTCCTGACTTTC. This chain joins TRBV7-9 and TRBJ2-6; 8 nucleotides align to TRBD1. Germline loops: CDR1 SEHNR, CDR2 FQNEAQ (reference sequence). This CDR3 has 16 amino acids. V lost 3 bases, J lost 2 bases, and 3 bases stayed unmatched.

This rearrangement joins TRBV14 to TRBJ2-3, with 9 bases fitting TRBD2. The CDR3 is 16 amino acids. The V gene's germline CDR1 is SGHDN and CDR2 FVKESK. With 4 bases clipped from V and 5 bases from J, the junction kept 10 bases outside the gene matches. The chain's CDR3 is CASSLLGLAGEDTQYF. The CDR3 bases are TGTGCCAGCAGCCTACTTGGGTTAGCGGGAGAAGATACGCAGTATTTT.

This clone appeared a few times. V and J are TRBV7-6 and TRBJ2-2; D gene ambiguous. The germline V gene encodes CDR1 SGHVS and CDR2 FNYEAQ. Trimming cost V 2 bases and J 4 bases, with 8 bases left between them. This CDR3 spans 14 amino acids. The CDR3 sequence is CASSLSPSTGELFF. CDR3 sequence (DNA): TGTGCCAGCAGCTTATCCCCTAGCACCGGGGAGCTGTTTTTT.

The V and J genes are TRBV6-1 and TRBJ2-1; the D gene is possibly TRBD2 (6 bases). Deletions cut 2 bases from V and 1 base from J, with 9 bases between. The CDR3 runs 15 residues. Germline values: CDR1 MNHNS, CDR2 SASEGT. The CDR3 nucleotides read TGTGCCAGCAGTGAAATGGCGGGATCCTACAATGAGCAGTTCTTC. Translating it yields CASSEMAGSYNEQFF.

This clone was recorded only once. The chain couples TRBV27 to TRBJ2-1; the D gene is possibly TRBD1 (5 bases). The ends were cut back, 5 bases at V and 2 bases at J, with 10 bases in the middle. The CDR3 is 14 amino acids. Germline V CDR1 and CDR2: MNHEY, SMNVEV (reference sequence). Here the CDR3 reads CASSDQGPYNEQFF. CDR3 in DNA: TGTGCCAGCAGTGACCAGGGTCCCTACAATGAGCAGTTCTTC.

This CDR3 is CAWSPGSYEQYF. The CDR3, as DNA: TGTGCCTGGAGTCCCGGGTCCTACGAGCAGTACTTC. The chain uses TRBV30 and TRBJ2-7; D not certain. The CDR3 has 12 residues. V dropped 2 bases and J dropped 1 base, with 6 bases sitting between them. Germline V gene lookup returns CDR1 GTSNPN and CDR2 SVGIG (reference sequence).

V is TRBV6-1 and J is TRBJ1-1, with D maybe TRBD1 (6 bases). Germline CDR1 and CDR2: MNHNS and SASEGT. There are 13 residues in the CDR3. V lost 6 bases, J lost 7 bases, and 15 bases lay in between. CDR3 coding DNA: TGTGCCAGCAGCCTAGTGGACAGTTATGAAGCTTTCTTT. Protein: CASSLVDSYEAFF.

This rearrangement joins TRBV28 to TRBJ1-2; 7 positions match TRBD1. The germline V gene encodes CDR1 MDHEN and CDR2 SYDVKM. Unmatched junction bases numbered 7, after V lost 6 bases and J lost 3 bases. The length of the CDR3 is 14 residues. The CDR3 nucleotides read TGTGCCAGCAGCCTCACAGGGGATTACTATGGCTACACCTTC. Translating it yields CASSLTGDYYGYTF.

The genes are TRBV6-5 and TRBJ1-1; TRBD1 is a possible D gene (5 bases). Germline CDR1 MNHEY, CDR2 SVGAGI. Deletions cut 3 bases from V and 1 base from J, with 12 bases between. The CDR3 spans 15 residues. The CDR3 loop reads CASSYYGQGNTEAFF. The CDR3 bases are TGTGCCAGCAGTTATTATGGGCAGGGGAACACTGAAGCTTTCTTT.

This rearrangement joins TRBV18 to TRBJ1-5; D is unclear. Germline V gene sequence: CDR1 KGHSH, CDR2 LQKENI. This CDR3 region has 13 residues. Trimming removed 6 bases at V and 6 bases at J, with 12 bases between. The CDR3 DNA follows: TGTGCCAGCTCCGCCGAGTCGGGTCAGCCCCAGCATTTT. It encodes CASSAESGQPQHF.

The CDR3 nucleotides are TGTGCCAGCAGCGTAGGAGGCGGTTCCTACAATGAGCAGTTCTTC. Protein sequence: CASSVGGGSYNEQFF. This chain uses TRBV9 with TRBJ2-1; D is undetermined. Trimming stripped 0 bases from V and 1 base from J, with 8 bases between. CDR1 SGDLS and CDR2 YYNGEE come from the germline V gene. CDR3 length: 15 amino acids.

The genes are TRBV19 and TRBJ2-5; TRBD2 is a possible D gene (6 bases). Per germline, CDR1 LNHDA and CDR2 SQIVND (reference sequence). V was clipped by 3 bases and J by 7 bases, with 15 bases between them. CDR3 size: 14 residues. CDR3 bases: TGTGCCAGTAGTATGCCGGGGAGGAGGGGGACCCAGTACTTC. It codes for CASSMPGRRGTQYF.